This T cell receptor beta chain was obtained from a study of cytomegalovirus exposure and HLA in healthy donors. The PCR made use of 60 Vbeta and 13 Jbeta primers. Here immunoSEQ multiplex PCR was the method, and the copy in TCRdb shows in-frame clones only, minus some. The profile shows over 150,000 clones, 84% of them singletons. After removal of 2 bases from V and 1 base from J, the junction contained 1 base not matched to a gene. The CDR3 totals 14 residues. The germline V gene has CDR1 SNHLY and CDR2 FYNNEI. This receptor was taken from a man aged 18 to 29 in good health and CMV-seronegative. Sequenced material: PBMCs. The chain is built from TRBV2 and TRBJ1-1, with TRBD1 matching 7 bases. The CDR3 loop is CASSEYRGNTEAFF. The DNA for the CDR3 is TGTGCCAGCAGTGAATACAGGGGGAACACTGAAGCTTTCTTT.